This entry describes one T cell receptor (beta chain). This entry is derived from a study of blood T cell repertoires in COVID-19. Overall study: Italy, Spain and the United States were the sources of the convalescent and acute COVID-19 samples.

The CDR3 is 15 amino acids. Germline V CDR1 and CDR2: MRHNA, SNTAGT. With 4 bases clipped from V and 8 bases from J, the junction kept 10 bases outside the gene matches. Authors' processing steps: Researchers report that nucleated cell counts were estimated from reference gene primer amplification. TCRdb keeps only in-frame clones here, not all; method: immunoSEQ multiplex PCR. The DNA gave D and trimming, while V, J and clone size come from that table. The sample includes under 150,000 clones, around 86% seen only once; the top ten take 2% to 2.5%. The chain recombines TRBV6-4 with TRBJ1-4, with 7 bases that match TRBD1. Sequenced input: peripheral blood. The TCR sequence derives from a man aged 45-65 years with active COVID-19. CDR3 sequence (DNA): TGTGCCAGCAGTGGGGACAGCCGCACCGAGGAAAAACTGTTTTTT. Residues: CASSGDSRTEEKLFF.